Below are 22 T cell receptor beta chains sequenced from a single sample in a study of shared clonotypes between healthy human individuals. The assay was immunoSEQ multiplex PCR, and TCRdb's table has in-frame clones only and misses some. The sample consists of 2,100,000 or so clones, almost 96% of them appearing once. The sequenced sample was naive CD4+ T cells sorted from blood. Subset defined: CD45RA+ positively selected. These receptors all come from a young man in good health.

The CDR3: CASSQETHSYNEQFF. As DNA, the CDR3 is TGCGCCAGCAGCCAAGAGACTCACTCCTACAATGAGCAGTTCTTC. The chain uses TRBV4-3 and TRBJ2-1; D is unclear. Germline values: CDR1 LGHNA, CDR2 YSLEER. The CDR3 extends over 15 amino acids. V shed 0 bases and J shed 0 bases, with 6 bases lying between them.

V and J are TRBV7-2 and TRBJ2-4; TRBD1 matches 8 bases. The CDR3 extends over 16 amino acids. Germline loops: CDR1 SGHTA, CDR2 FQGNSA. V trimming: 3 bases; J trimming: 0 bases; junction bases outside the gene matches: 4. CDR3 loop: CASSFQGALAKNIQYF. In nucleotides, the CDR3 is TGTGCCAGCAGCTTTCAGGGGGCTCTAGCCAAAAACATTCAGTACTTC.

In nucleotides, the CDR3 is TGTGCCAGCAGTTACCGGAATCCCAGCGGGGAGCAGTTCTTC. This sequence encodes CASSYRNPSGEQFF. The chain combines TRBV6-6 with TRBJ2-1; perhaps TRBD2 as D (6 bases). Trimming removed 2 bases at V and 10 bases at J, with 15 bases between. The length of the CDR3 is 14 residues. CDR1 MNHNY and CDR2 SVGAGI come from the germline V gene (reference sequence).

The CDR3 sequence: CSASLGAGGNEQFF. The CDR3 DNA is TGCAGCGCCTCCCTGGGAGCGGGGGGTAATGAGCAGTTCTTC. The chain recombines TRBV29-1 with TRBJ2-1; 9 bases fit TRBD2. Germline CDR1 is SQVTM and CDR2 is ANQGSEA. V lost 7 bases to trimming and J lost 7 bases; unmatched junction nucleotides: 11. The CDR3 is made up of 14 amino acids.

About this clone: This same CDR3 is encoded by further DNA sequences in the sample. The chain joins TRBV5-1 to TRBJ2-7; D uncertain. Germline loops: CDR1 SGHRS, CDR2 YFSETQ. Trimming took off 2 bases at V and 1 base at J, with 4 bases between the two ends. The CDR3 extends over 12 amino acids. The CDR3 is CASSFSSYEQYF. CDR3 DNA: TGCGCCAGCAGCTTCTCTTCCTACGAGCAGTACTTC.

The chain joins TRBV19 to TRBJ2-7; D is uncertain. V gave up 3 bases and J gave up 3 bases, with 9 bases separating them. This CDR3 contains 13 residues. From germline, CDR1 is LNHDA and CDR2 SQIVND (reference sequence). CDR3 sequence: CASSMLEYYEQYF. Written as DNA, the CDR3 is TGTGCCAGTAGTATGTTAGAATACTACGAGCAGTACTTC.

The rearrangement uses TRBV30 and TRBJ2-3; 8 bases map to TRBD1. This CDR3 comprises 17 residues. Germline V lookup: CDR1 GTSNPN, CDR2 SVGIG (reference sequence). Germline trimming cut 0 bases from V and 3 bases from J; bases unmatched to any gene: 11. CDR3 amino acids: CAWSVGTARQGTDTQYF. The CDR3, as DNA: TGTGCCTGGAGTGTAGGCACGGCAAGACAGGGGACAGATACGCAGTATTTT. Supplemented by reference TRBV30 and TRBJ2-3, the full variable domain reads SQTIHQWPATLVQPVGSPLSLECTVEGTSNPNLYWYRQAAGRGLQLLFYSVGIGQISSEVPQNLSASRPQDRQFILSSKKLLLSDSGFYLCAWSVGTARQGTDTQYFGPGTRLTVL.

This chain connects TRBV6-1 to TRBJ1-1; D possibly corresponds to TRBD1 (5 bases). Per germline, CDR1 MNHNS and CDR2 SASEGT. The V end was cut by 2 bases, the J end by 6 bases, with 16 bases between. The length of the CDR3 is 15 residues. The CDR3 loop reads CASSERPGGTAEAFF. DNA of the CDR3: TGTGCCAGCAGTGAAAGGCCGGGGGGAACGGCTGAAGCTTTCTTT.

This rearrangement joins TRBV5-4 to TRBJ2-5, with TRBD2 matching over 9 bases. CDR3 size: 16 residues. The V gene's germline CDR1 is SGHNT and CDR2 YYREEE (reference sequence). V shed 0 bases and J 2 bases; nucleotides not matched to a gene: 5. The CDR3 region has the DNA TGTGCCAGCAGCTTGGGTAGCGGGAGCGAACAAGAGACCCAGTACTTC. Protein sequence: CASSLGSGSEQETQYF.

This chain links TRBV30 with TRBJ1-5; 9 bases fit TRBD1. CDR1 GTSNPN and CDR2 SVGIG come from the germline V gene (reference sequence). The V and J ends lost 7 bases and 8 bases, in that order; junction bases with no gene match: 12. This CDR3 region has 14 residues. The CDR3 here is CASRGGQGLEPQHF. CDR3 in DNA: TGTGCCTCTCGCGGAGGACAGGGGTTAGAGCCCCAGCATTTT.

The J gene is TRBJ2-7, the V gene TRBV7-2; D remains ambiguous. Germline values: CDR1 SGHTA, CDR2 FQGNSA. V gave up 5 bases and J gave up 0 bases, with 14 bases separating them. This CDR3 comprises 15 residues. The CDR3, as DNA: TGTGCCAGCAGCCCAACCCGGGCAACCTCCTACGAGCAGTACTTC. Encoded protein: CASSPTRATSYEQYF.

This clone was seen once. The chain recombines TRBV7-2 with TRBJ2-5, with unresolved D. Germline CDR1 is SGHTA and CDR2 is FQGNSA. V lost 2 bases, J lost 7 bases, and 5 bases lay in between. The CDR3 covers 11 residues. The CDR3 DNA is TGTGCCAGCAGCTTATGGGGGACCCAGTACTTC. Translated, it gives CASSLWGTQYF.

The rearrangement joins TRBV10-3 to TRBJ1-2; perhaps TRBD1 as D (5 bases). From germline, CDR1 is ENHRY and CDR2 SYGVKD. This CDR3 is 15 amino acids long. Trimming took off 2 bases at V and 0 bases at J, with 10 bases between the two ends. Here the CDR3 DNA reads TGTGCCATCAGTGAGCTTGGGACTTCTAACTATGGCTACACCTTC. This translates into CAISELGTSNYGYTF.

The chain carries TRBV18 and TRBJ1-1; D unclear. The V and J ends lost 5 bases and 3 bases respectively, with 13 bases between them. The CDR3 is 14 residues long. Germline values: CDR1 KGHSH, CDR2 LQKENI. In DNA, the CDR3 is TGTGCCAGCTCAACCACGACGGGCGACACTGAAGCTTTCTTT. Its translation: CASSTTTGDTEAFF.

Concerning this clone itself: Other DNA sequences within the sample encode an identical CDR3. The chain carries TRBV6-5 and TRBJ2-7; D ambiguous. The CDR3 consists of 11 residues. The ends were cut back, 6 bases at V and 9 bases at J, with 12 bases in the middle. Germline values: CDR1 MNHEY, CDR2 SVGAGI. In nucleotides, the CDR3 is TGTGCCAGCAGCTCCGGCGCCGGGCAGTACTTC. Amino acids: CASSSGAGQYF.

This chain uses TRBV12-5 with TRBJ2-2; D unresolved. The CDR3 has 15 residues. Per the germline V gene, CDR1 is LGHNT and CDR2 is FRNRAP. The V end was cut by 6 bases, the J end by 3 bases, with 14 bases between. The CDR3: CASGTRGRDTGELFF. CDR3 nucleotides: TGTGCTAGTGGCACCCGAGGCCGGGACACCGGGGAGCTGTTTTTT.

The chain joins TRBV28 to TRBJ2-7; D unresolved. This CDR3 comprises 14 residues. In germline, CDR1 is MDHEN, CDR2 SYDVKM. V dropped 4 bases and J dropped 0 bases, with 10 bases sitting between them. CDR3 bases: TGTGCCAGCAGTTACGACGGTAGCTCCTACGAGCAGTACTTC. Translation gives CASSYDGSSYEQYF.

The V and J genes are TRBV6-1 and TRBJ1-2; 10 bases match TRBD1. Germline V gene lookup returns CDR1 MNHNS and CDR2 SASEGT. V shed 4 bases and J 1 base; nucleotides not matched to a gene: 6. The CDR3 sequence is 16 residues long. The CDR3 protein is CASSVRDRGINYGYTF. CDR3 nucleotides: TGTGCCAGCAGTGTTCGGGACAGGGGTATTAACTATGGCTACACCTTC.

CDR3 DNA sequence: TGTGCCAGCAGCGAACGGACAGGGAGCACCGGGGAGCTGTTTTTT. Translation gives CASSERTGSTGELFF. This chain joins TRBV7-3 and TRBJ2-2, with 8 bases lining up with TRBD1. The trim removed 5 bases at V and 4 bases at J, leaving 6 bases unmatched. CDR1 and CDR2 (germline): SGHTA, FQGTGA. This CDR3 has 15 residues.

CDR3 sequence reads: CASSIRGYGNEKLFF. The CDR3 nucleotides are TGTGCCAGTAGTATTCGTGGTTACGGGAATGAAAAACTGTTTTTT. This chain joins TRBV19 and TRBJ1-4, with no clear D. V lost 3 bases, J lost 5 bases, and 13 bases lay in between. The CDR3 is 15 residues long. Germline loops: CDR1 LNHDA, CDR2 SQIVND (reference sequence).

The V and J genes are TRBV30 and TRBJ2-1; no reliable D call. V shed 2 bases and J shed 3 bases, with 11 bases lying between them. The CDR3 length is 14 residues. Germline V lookup: CDR1 GTSNPN, CDR2 SVGIG (reference sequence). CDR3 loop: CAWSSTAVYNEQFF. The DNA of the CDR3 is TGTGCCTGGAGTTCCACGGCTGTCTACAATGAGCAGTTCTTC. Together with reference TRBV30 and TRBJ2-1, the CDR3 gives the full variable domain: SQTIHQWPATLVQPVGSPLSLECTVEGTSNPNLYWYRQAAGRGLQLLFYSVGIGQISSEVPQNLSASRPQDRQFILSSKKLLLSDSGFYLCAWSSTAVYNEQFFGPGTRLTVL.

The J gene is TRBJ1-1, the V gene TRBV13; unclear D gene. Deletions cut 5 bases from V and 11 bases from J, with 15 bases between. The germline V gene has CDR1 PRHDT and CDR2 FYEKMQ (reference sequence). The CDR3 loop spans 12 amino acids. The CDR3 region has the DNA TGTGCCAGCAGCACACGACTCAACTCGGCTTTCTTT. Its translation is CASSTRLNSAFF.